This T cell receptor beta chain was captured by sequencing in a study of blood T cell repertoires in COVID-19. Study at large: The origin of the acute and convalescent COVID-19 samples was the United States, Italy and Spain.

In the study's own analysis: Amplifying reference gene primers gave estimates of nucleated cell counts. Produced via immunoSEQ multiplex PCR; TCRdb's table is partial and in-frame only. That table is the source of V, J and clone size, and D and trimming were worked out from the DNA. The sample carries about 160,000 clones, 77% recorded once. The germline V gene encodes CDR1 LNHDA and CDR2 SQIVND (reference sequence). The V and J ends lost 9 bases and 4 bases, in that order; junction bases with no gene match: 9. This CDR3 is 14 amino acids long. This TCR derives from a man in his sixties or seventies with acute or convalescent COVID-19. What was sequenced was peripheral blood. The chain employs TRBV19 and TRBJ1-3, with 7 positions matching TRBD1. The CDR3 DNA is TGTGCCAGCCAGAAAACAGGGGTCGGAAACACCATATATTTT. This sequence encodes CASQKTGVGNTIYF. Full variable domain (remainder filled in from reference TRBV19 and TRBJ1-3): DGGITQSPKYLFRKEGQNVTLSCEQNLNHDAMYWYRQDPGQGLRLIYYSQIVNDFQKGDIAEGYSVSREKKESFPLTVTSAQKNPTAFYLCASQKTGVGNTIYFGEGSWLTVV.